The 8 T cell receptor beta chains in this list originate from one sample, sequenced in a study of T cells in Graves' hyperthyroidism and ophthalmopathy. Using RNA transcripts as the source, TCR beta CDR3 regions were amplified. The HTBI primer set was used in a first-round RT-PCR of the TCR CDR3. MiXCR, run by TCRdb on the multiplex PCR reads, gives a single entry per CDR3 protein. The sample holds roughly 290,000 distinct CDR3 sequences, about 13% seen once. The sequenced sample consisted of blood. The receptors here all came from a woman between 40 and 50 years old with Graves' hyperthyroidism.

This clonotype has a handful of counts. The chain links TRBV18 to TRBJ1-2, with D tentatively TRBD1 (6 bases). V was pared by 1 base and J by 6 bases, with 15 bases between. This CDR3 comprises 15 residues. Germline V CDR1 and CDR2: KGHSH, LQKENI. As DNA, the CDR3 is TGTGCCAGCTCACCACGGGGCAGGGGATCGGATGGCTACACCTTC. This translates into CASSPRGRGSDGYTF.

At least ten counts were recorded for this clonotype. The chain has TRBV5-8 and TRBJ1-2, with 8 positions matching TRBD1. Unmatched junction bases numbered 7, after V lost 4 bases and J lost 2 bases. The CDR3 totals 15 residues. Germline lookup yields CDR1 SGHTS and CDR2 YDEGEE. CDR3 protein: CASSPKRTGNYGYTF. The CDR3, as DNA: TGTGCCAGCAGCCCAAAGCGGACAGGGAACTATGGCTACACCTTC.

The V call is TRBV27, the J call TRBJ2-7, with TRBD1 matching 9 bases. Germline V gives CDR1 MNHEY, CDR2 SMNVEV (reference sequence). The length of the CDR3 is 15 residues. Unmatched junction bases numbered 9, after V lost 5 bases and J lost 4 bases. The CDR3 sequence: CASSTTGTGRYEQYF. DNA for the CDR3: TGTGCCAGCAGTACCACCGGGACAGGGAGGTACGAGCAGTACTTC.

This clonotype was found many times. This rearrangement joins TRBV7-9 to TRBJ2-7, with TRBD2 as a possible D gene (6 bases). Trimming removed 5 bases from V and 2 bases from J, with 19 bases in between. This CDR3 comprises 16 residues. Per the germline V gene, CDR1 is SEHNR and CDR2 is FQNEAQ (reference sequence). The DNA of the CDR3 is TGTGCCAGCAGCCCCCCCGCTGGAGGGCCAACCTACGAGCAGTACTTC. This codes for CASSPPAGGPTYEQYF.

This clonotype was counted only a few times. The chain joins TRBV3-1 to TRBJ2-7; either TRBD1 or TRBD2 may fit D (5 bases each). The CDR3 runs 13 residues. Germline V gene sequence: CDR1 LGHDT, CDR2 YNNKEL (reference sequence). Trimming removed 3 bases from V and 6 bases from J, with 12 bases in between. This CDR3 is CASSQGPAGEQYF. Here the CDR3 DNA reads TGTGCCAGCAGCCAGGGACCGGCGGGCGAGCAGTACTTC.

This clonotype was picked up many times. V gene TRBV29-1 combines with J gene TRBJ2-3; 9 bases line up with TRBD2. CDR3 length: 13 amino acids. The V and J ends lost 6 bases and 3 bases, in that order; junction bases with no gene match: 4. Per germline, CDR1 SQVTM and CDR2 ANQGSEA. DNA for the CDR3: TGCAGCGTAGCGGGAGGTAGAACAGATACGCAGTATTTT. It yields the protein CSVAGGRTDTQYF.

This chain uses TRBV2 with TRBJ1-6; 8 bases are shared with TRBD1. CDR3 size: 14 residues. Germline loops: CDR1 SNHLY, CDR2 FYNNEI. Unmatched junction bases numbered 7, after V lost 6 bases and J lost 9 bases. Here the CDR3 DNA reads TGTGCCAGCAGCCTGACAGGGGTTGGTTCACCCCTCCACTTT. Translating gives CASSLTGVGSPLHF.

This clonotype showed up just a few times. The chain has TRBV20-1 and TRBJ1-6; D is ambiguous. Trimming took off 1 base at V and 8 bases at J, with 15 bases between the two ends. This CDR3 comprises 15 residues. Germline V CDR1 and CDR2: DFQATT, SNEGSKA (reference sequence). The CDR3 nucleotides are TGCAGTGCTAGAGTTGATGTCTTAGTCGATTCACCCCTCCACTTT. As protein: CSARVDVLVDSPLHF.